These 5 T cell receptor beta chains originate from one sample sequenced in a study of T-cell reconstitution after alpha-beta-depleted transplantation in children. Library preparation (for TCRbeta) was performed with unique molecular identifiers. TCRdb redid the calling of the PCR reads with MiXCR, one entry per CDR3 protein. The sample holds roughly 350,000 distinct CDR3 sequences; 10% are singletons and the top ten take about 2.3%. The specimen was PBMCs from the stem cell graft donor, collected from the stem cell graft. Receptor source: a human donor who donated a stem cell graft to a child with acute lymphoblastic leukemia.

The sample holds a few counts of this clonotype. The genes are TRBV5-1 and TRBJ2-3, with TRBD2 matching over 9 bases. Germline CDR1 SGHRS, CDR2 YFSETQ. The junction had 7 bases not matched to a gene; V was cut back by 3 bases and J by 5 bases. The CDR3 runs 15 residues. CDR3 in DNA: TGCGCCAGCAGCTGGGCTAGCGGGAAAGGAGATACGCAGTATTTT. This translates into CASSWASGKGDTQYF.

At least ten counts were recorded for this clonotype. One junction end disagrees with the germline gene, perhaps due to a read error. V is TRBV7-7 and J is TRBJ2-5; 8 bases match TRBD2. The CDR3 contains 15 residues. The germline gives CDR1 SSHAT, CDR2 FNYEAQ (reference sequence). CDR3 sequence reads: CASSSREGSRETQYF. In DNA form, the CDR3 reads TGTGCTAGCAGCAGCCGGGAGGGCTCCAGGGAGACCCAGTACTTC.

V and J are TRBV7-9 and TRBJ2-7, with 12 positions matching TRBD1. The germline gives CDR1 SEHNR, CDR2 FQNEAQ (reference sequence). V lost 5 bases and J lost 3; bases outside the gene matches: 8. The CDR3 runs 16 residues. CDR3 sequence (DNA): TGTGCCAGCAGCAGACTCCGGGACAGGGGGCTCTACGAGCAGTACTTC. Its protein is CASSRLRDRGLYEQYF.

V and J are TRBV4-1 and TRBJ2-2, with a possible D match to TRBD1 (5 bases). The ends were cut back, 4 bases at V and 6 bases at J, with 15 bases in the middle. There are 15 residues in the CDR3. CDR1 is MGHRA and CDR2 is YSYEKL in the germline V gene. As DNA, the CDR3 is TGCGCCAGCAGCCTATATGACAGTTCCGCCGGGGAGCTGTTTTTT. This codes for CASSLYDSSAGELFF.

The chain recombines TRBV27 with TRBJ2-5, with 7 bases matching TRBD1. The trim removed 5 bases at V and 4 bases at J, leaving 4 bases unmatched. Germline-derived CDR1 and CDR2 are MNHEY and SMNVEV (reference sequence). CDR3 length: 13 residues. CDR3 bases: TGTGCCAGCAGTCGAAGGGGGCTAGAGACCCAGTACTTC. It encodes CASSRRGLETQYF.